This TCR beta chain was obtained from a study of identifying expanded T cells in peripheral blood. The count of this clone is one. This CDR3 region has 14 residues. CDR1 is MNHEY and CDR2 is SVGAGI in the germline V gene. V was cut by 0 bases and J by 5 bases, with 8 bases left in between. Measured with immunoSEQ multiplex PCR; TCRdb has only the in-frame clones, and not every one. The sample includes over 70,000 clones, more than 75% of them seen just once. The TCR comes from a person aged 18 to 75 in good health. Input material: blood. The chain has TRBV6-5 and TRBJ2-1; a weak D match, TRBD2 (6 bases). CDR3 sequence reads: CASSYSEGDNEQFF. In DNA, the CDR3 is TGTGCCAGCAGTTACTCGGAGGGAGACAATGAGCAGTTCTTC.